This TCR beta chain came from a study of blood T cell repertoires in COVID-19. Study details: Collection of acute and convalescent COVID-19 samples took place in the United States, Italy and Spain.

This clone was seen just once. Assay used: immunoSEQ multiplex PCR; TCRdb lists only in-frame clones, some missing. This sample has roughly 230,000 clones, with approximately 86% found just once. This CDR3 spans 16 amino acids. Germline assignment: CDR1 SGHTA and CDR2 FQGTGA. Germline trimming cut 5 bases from V and 7 bases from J; bases unmatched to any gene: 12. The sample taken for sequencing was peripheral blood. The chain employs TRBV7-3 and TRBJ2-1; the match to TRBD1 covers 9 bases. This clonotype was sampled from a human donor in a cohort sampled during active COVID-19. CDR3 bases: TGTGCCAGCAGCCCCCGCCTAGGGACAGGGTTAAATGAGCAGTTCTTC. Protein: CASSPRLGTGLNEQFF.